This T cell receptor beta chain came from a study of T cell changes during pregnancy in multiple sclerosis. Sequencing was performed with immunoSEQ multiplex PCR; in TCRdb, only in-frame clones are kept and a portion is missing. The sample yields around 45,000 clones, 85% to 90% seen once. This CDR3 has 16 residues. V was shortened by 3 bases and J by 0 bases, with 12 bases between the two germline ends. From germline, CDR1 is MGHRA and CDR2 YSYEKL. The chain combines TRBV4-1 with TRBJ2-1; a weak D match, TRBD1 (5 bases). The source is a female donor with multiple sclerosis, enrolled in a pregnancy study. The sample consisted of CD8+ T cells from peripheral blood mononuclear cells, taken in the second trimester of pregnancy. CDR3 bases: TGCGCCAGCAGCCACTCGACTGACAGCTCCTACAATGAGCAGTTCTTC. Its protein product is CASSHSTDSSYNEQFF.